This note documents a single TCR beta chain sequence. This sample is drawn from a study of technical replicates of blood from a few donors. Germline loops: CDR1 SNHLY, CDR2 FYNNEI. The germline V and J ends were trimmed by 5 bases and 0 bases, with 14 bases remaining between them. The CDR3 runs to 16 residues. The method was immunoSEQ multiplex PCR; TCRdb's version includes in-frame clones alone and lacks a portion of them. The data hold 90,000 to 100,000 clones, with about 94% observed a single time. The sequence derives from a human donor in good health. The chain recombines TRBV2 with TRBJ1-5, with D possibly being TRBD1 (5 bases). Specimen: T cells isolated from PBMCs. Written as DNA, the CDR3 is TGTGCCAGCAGTTCACCAGGACATTATAGCAATCAGCCCCAGCATTTT. It specifies CASSSPGHYSNQPQHF.